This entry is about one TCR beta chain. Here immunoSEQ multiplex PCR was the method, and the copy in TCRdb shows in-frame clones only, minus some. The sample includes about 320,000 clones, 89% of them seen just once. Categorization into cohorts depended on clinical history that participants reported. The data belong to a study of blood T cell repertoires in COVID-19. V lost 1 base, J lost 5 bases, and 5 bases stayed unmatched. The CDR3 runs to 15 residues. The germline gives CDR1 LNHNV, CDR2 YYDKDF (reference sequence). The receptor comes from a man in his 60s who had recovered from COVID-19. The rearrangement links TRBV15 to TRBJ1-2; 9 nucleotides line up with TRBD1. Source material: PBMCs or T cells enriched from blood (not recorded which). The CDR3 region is CATSRGADRGYGYTF. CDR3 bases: TGTGCCACCAGCAGAGGAGCGGACAGGGGTTATGGCTACACCTTC.